A single sample is the source of the 5 T cell receptor beta chains below, sequenced in a study of OX40 agonist ivuxolimab in advanced cancers. Repertoires were generated with immunoSEQ multiplex PCR, while TCRdb's copy carries only in-frame clones and drops some. The sample records approximately 67,000 clones, about 85% being singletons. This specimen consisted of CD4+ or CD8+ T cells sorted from blood, obtained in a trial of the OX40 agonist ivuxolimab. The receptors come from an adult with an advanced solid tumor such as melanoma, head and neck, liver or kidney cancer.

J is TRBJ1-2 and V is TRBV6-1; D perhaps matches TRBD1 (5 bases). The V gene lost 7 bases and the J gene lost 7 bases, with 16 bases spanning the gap. CDR3 length equals 13 residues. Germline V gene data show CDR1 as MNHNS and CDR2 as SASEGT. The CDR3 nucleotides read TGTGCCAGCACACCGGGGGTCCACGGTGGCTACACCTTC. Translating it yields CASTPGVHGGYTF.

The chain couples TRBV6-5 to TRBJ2-7; D is ambiguous. Germline V gene data show CDR1 as MNHEY and CDR2 as SVGAGI. The CDR3 length is 15 residues. V gave up 0 bases and J gave up 3 bases, with 12 bases separating them. The CDR3 is CASSYSGYGVYEQYF. The CDR3 nucleotides read TGTGCCAGCAGTTACTCCGGGTATGGTGTCTACGAGCAGTACTTC.

The gene calls are TRBV7-2 and TRBJ2-5, with unresolved D. The CDR3 extends over 13 amino acids. CDR1 and CDR2 from the germline V gene are SGHTA and FQGNSA. V dropped 2 bases and J dropped 1 base, with 5 bases sitting between them. The CDR3 spells CASSLNRQETQYF. As DNA, the CDR3 is TGTGCCAGCAGCTTAAATCGCCAAGAGACCCAGTACTTC.

This clone has a single count. The chain has TRBV30 and TRBJ1-5; 7 bases match TRBD1. This CDR3 is built from 15 residues. The trim removed 4 bases at V and 3 bases at J, leaving 9 bases unmatched. Germline CDR1 is GTSNPN and CDR2 is SVGIG (reference sequence). CDR3 loop: CAWKAGTVPNQPQHF. The CDR3 DNA reads TGTGCCTGGAAAGCCGGGACAGTACCCAATCAGCCCCAGCATTTT.

The J gene is TRBJ2-3, the V gene TRBV29-1, with no clear D. Germline V lookup: CDR1 SQVTM, CDR2 ANQGSEA. Trimming took 4 bases from V and 1 from J, leaving 6 bases between them. The CDR3 runs 12 residues. For the CDR3, the DNA is TGCAGCGTTGCCCGGGGCACAGATACGCAGTATTTT. Protein: CSVARGTDTQYF.